Listed below are T cell receptor beta chains from one sample, sequenced in a study of T cells in Graves' hyperthyroidism and ophthalmopathy. TCRdb used MiXCR to reprocess the multiplex PCR reads, holding one entry per CDR3 protein. The table lists 200,000 to 250,000 distinct CDR3 sequences, about 16% of them singletons. Sequencing was performed on blood. The receptors shown here come from a man aged 35 to 55 with Graves' hyperthyroidism. CDR3s leave out the opening cysteine and the closing phenylalanine or tryptophan.

V	J	CDR3
TRBV6-1	TRBJ2-7	ASSEYNRPYEQY
TRBV12-5	TRBJ2-3	ASGYSTDTQY
TRBV7-9	TRBJ2-2	ASSLGQGNTGELF
TRBV30	TRBJ2-7	AWTGWGAGEQY
TRBV10-3	TRBJ2-3	AISTTTRGHGTDTQY
TRBV20-1	TRBJ1-1	SAGPGTGGINTEAF
TRBV28	TRBJ2-3	ASSLPQGGSTDTQY
TRBV19	TRBJ1-6	ASSIRGGNSPLH
TRBV30	TRBJ1-3	AWSVLDRGTGNTIY
TRBV19	TRBJ2-4	ASSIAGTGSQNIQY
TRBV6-1	TRBJ2-3	ASRPTIRTDTQY